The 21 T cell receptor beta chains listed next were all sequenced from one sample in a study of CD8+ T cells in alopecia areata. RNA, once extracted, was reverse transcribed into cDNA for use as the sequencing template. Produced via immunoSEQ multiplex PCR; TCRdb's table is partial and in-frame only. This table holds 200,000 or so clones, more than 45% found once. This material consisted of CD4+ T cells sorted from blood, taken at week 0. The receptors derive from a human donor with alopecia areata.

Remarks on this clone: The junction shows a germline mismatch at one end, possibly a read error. CDR3 amino acids: CASSLTGTGAFF. The CDR3 DNA is TGTGCCAGTAGTCTCACCGGGACTGGAGCTTTCTTT. This sequence joins TRBV19 and TRBJ1-1, with a tentative D call TRBD1 (5 bases). The germline V gene has CDR1 LNHDA and CDR2 SQIVND (reference sequence). The CDR3 loop spans 12 amino acids.

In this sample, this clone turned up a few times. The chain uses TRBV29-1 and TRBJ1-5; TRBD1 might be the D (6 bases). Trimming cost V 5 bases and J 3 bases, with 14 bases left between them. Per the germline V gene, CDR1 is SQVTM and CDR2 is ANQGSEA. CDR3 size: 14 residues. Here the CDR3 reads CSVLIPGVNQPQHF. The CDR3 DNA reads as TGCAGCGTTTTAATCCCAGGGGTCAATCAGCCCCAGCATTTT.

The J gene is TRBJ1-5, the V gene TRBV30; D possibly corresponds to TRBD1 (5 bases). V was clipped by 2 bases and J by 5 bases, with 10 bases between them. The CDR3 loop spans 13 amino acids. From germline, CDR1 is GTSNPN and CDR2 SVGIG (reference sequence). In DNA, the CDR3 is TGTGCCTGGAGTAATGGGGCGGATCAGCCCCAGCATTTT. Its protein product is CAWSNGADQPQHF.

CDR3 in amino acids: CASSLGFDPPSGANVLTF. The CDR3, as DNA: TGCGCCAGCAGCTTGGGGTTTGATCCTCCCTCTGGGGCCAACGTCCTGACTTTC. V is TRBV5-1 and J is TRBJ2-6; D gene ambiguous. V lost 0 bases and J 0 bases, leaving 13 bases between the germline ends. The germline V gene has CDR1 SGHRS and CDR2 YFSETQ. The CDR3 has 18 amino acids.

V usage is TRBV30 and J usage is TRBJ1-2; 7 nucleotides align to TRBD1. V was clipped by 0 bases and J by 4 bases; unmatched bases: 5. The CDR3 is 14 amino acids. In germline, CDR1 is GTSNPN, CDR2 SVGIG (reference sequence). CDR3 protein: CAWSVQTGTYGYTF. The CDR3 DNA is TGTGCCTGGAGTGTACAGACAGGGACCTATGGCTACACCTTC.

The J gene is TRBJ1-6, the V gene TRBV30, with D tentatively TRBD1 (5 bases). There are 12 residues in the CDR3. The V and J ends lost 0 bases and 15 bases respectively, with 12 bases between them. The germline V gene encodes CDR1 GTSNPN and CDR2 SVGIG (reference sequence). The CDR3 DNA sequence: TGTGCCTGGAGTGTATACCAGGGCAGCCTCCACTTT. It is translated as CAWSVYQGSLHF.

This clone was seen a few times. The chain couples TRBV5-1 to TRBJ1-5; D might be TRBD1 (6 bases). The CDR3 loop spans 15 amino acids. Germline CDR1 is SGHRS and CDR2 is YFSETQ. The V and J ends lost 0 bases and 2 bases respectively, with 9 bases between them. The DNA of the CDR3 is TGCGCCAGCAGCTTGGCGGGGACACGCAATCAGCCCCAGCATTTT. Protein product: CASSLAGTRNQPQHF.

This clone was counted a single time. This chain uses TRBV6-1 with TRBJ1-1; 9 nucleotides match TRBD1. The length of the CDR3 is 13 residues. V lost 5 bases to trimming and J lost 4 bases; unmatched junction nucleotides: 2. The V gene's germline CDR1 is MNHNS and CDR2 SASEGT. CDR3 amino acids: CASSLQGATEAFF. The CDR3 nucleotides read TGTGCCAGCAGTCTACAGGGGGCCACTGAAGCTTTCTTT.

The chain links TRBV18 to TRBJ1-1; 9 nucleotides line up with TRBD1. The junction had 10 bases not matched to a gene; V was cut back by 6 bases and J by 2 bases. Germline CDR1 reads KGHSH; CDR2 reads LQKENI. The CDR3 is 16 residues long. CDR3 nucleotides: TGTGCCAGCTCCTACGGACAGGGGCGCTCCAACACTGAAGCTTTCTTT. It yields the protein CASSYGQGRSNTEAFF.

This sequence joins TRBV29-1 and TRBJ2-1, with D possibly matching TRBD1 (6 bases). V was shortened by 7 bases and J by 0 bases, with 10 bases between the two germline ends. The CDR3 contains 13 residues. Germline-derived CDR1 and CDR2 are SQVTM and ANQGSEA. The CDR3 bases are TGCAGCGCCCGGGACAACTCCTACAATGAGCAGTTCTTC. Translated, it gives CSARDNSYNEQFF.

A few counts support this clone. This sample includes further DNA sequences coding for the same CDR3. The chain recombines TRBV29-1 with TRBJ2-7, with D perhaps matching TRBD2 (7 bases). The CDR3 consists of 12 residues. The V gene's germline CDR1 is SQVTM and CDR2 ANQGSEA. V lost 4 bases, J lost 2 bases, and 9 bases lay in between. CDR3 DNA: TGCAGCGTTGCCGGGGGGCCCTACGAGCAGTACTTC. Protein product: CSVAGGPYEQYF.

The CDR3 loop reads CAWRGTAYEQYF. The CDR3 coding sequence is TGTGCCTGGAGAGGGACTGCTTACGAGCAGTACTTC. J is TRBJ2-7 and V is TRBV30, with D perhaps matching TRBD2 (6 bases). The V end was cut by 3 bases, the J end by 4 bases, with 10 bases between. The CDR3 runs to 12 residues. The germline V gene encodes CDR1 GTSNPN and CDR2 SVGIG (reference sequence).

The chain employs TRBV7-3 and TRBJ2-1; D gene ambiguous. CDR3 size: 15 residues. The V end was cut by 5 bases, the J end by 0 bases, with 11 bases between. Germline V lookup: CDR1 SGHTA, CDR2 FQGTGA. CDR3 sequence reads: CASSTRLSSYNEQFF. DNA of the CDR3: TGTGCCAGCAGCACTCGCTTGAGCTCCTACAATGAGCAGTTCTTC.

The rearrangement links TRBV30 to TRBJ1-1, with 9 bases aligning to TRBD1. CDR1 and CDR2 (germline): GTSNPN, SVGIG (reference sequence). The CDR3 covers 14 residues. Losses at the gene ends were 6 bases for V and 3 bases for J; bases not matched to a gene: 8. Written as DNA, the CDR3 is TGTGCCTGCGAGGGGGACAGGGCTTACACTGAAGCTTTCTTT. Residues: CACEGDRAYTEAFF.

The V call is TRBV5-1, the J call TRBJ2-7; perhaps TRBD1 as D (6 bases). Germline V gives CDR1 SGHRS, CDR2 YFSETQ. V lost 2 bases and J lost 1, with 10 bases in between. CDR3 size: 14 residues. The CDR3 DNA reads TGCGCCAGCAGCTTCGGGGACATTTCCTACGAGCAGTACTTC. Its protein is CASSFGDISYEQYF.

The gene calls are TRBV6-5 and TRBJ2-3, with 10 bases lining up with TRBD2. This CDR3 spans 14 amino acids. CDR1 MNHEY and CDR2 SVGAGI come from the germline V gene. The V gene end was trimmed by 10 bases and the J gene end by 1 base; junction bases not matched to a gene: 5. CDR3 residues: CATRTSGGTDTQYF. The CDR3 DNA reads TGTGCCACTCGAACTAGCGGGGGCACAGATACGCAGTATTTT.

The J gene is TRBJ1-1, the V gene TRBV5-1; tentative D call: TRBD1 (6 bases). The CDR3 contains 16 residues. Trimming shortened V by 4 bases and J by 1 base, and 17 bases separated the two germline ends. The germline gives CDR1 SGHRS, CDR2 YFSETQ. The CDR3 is CASSPNAGQGNTEAFF. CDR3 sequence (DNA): TGCGCCAGCAGCCCGAATGCGGGACAAGGGAACACTGAAGCTTTCTTT.

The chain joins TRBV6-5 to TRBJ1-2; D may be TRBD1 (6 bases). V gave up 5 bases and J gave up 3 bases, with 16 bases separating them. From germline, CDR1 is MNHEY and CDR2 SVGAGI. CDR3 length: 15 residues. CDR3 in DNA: TGTGCCAGCAGTACGCGGGGGGGGCTTCACTATGGCTACACCTTC. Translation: CASSTRGGLHYGYTF.

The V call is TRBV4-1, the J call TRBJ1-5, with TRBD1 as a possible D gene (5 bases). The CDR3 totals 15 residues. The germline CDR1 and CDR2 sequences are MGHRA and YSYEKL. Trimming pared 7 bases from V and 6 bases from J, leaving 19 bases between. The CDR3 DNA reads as TGCGCCAGCACGTTCATACAAGGGGAGGGTCAGCCCCAGCATTTT. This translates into CASTFIQGEGQPQHF.

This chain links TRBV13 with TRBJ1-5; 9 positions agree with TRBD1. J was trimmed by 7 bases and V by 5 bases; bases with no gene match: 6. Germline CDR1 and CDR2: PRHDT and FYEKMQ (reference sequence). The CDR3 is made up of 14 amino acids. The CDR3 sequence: CASSLQGAAQPQHF. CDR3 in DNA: TGTGCCAGCAGCCTACAGGGGGCTGCGCAGCCCCAGCATTTT.

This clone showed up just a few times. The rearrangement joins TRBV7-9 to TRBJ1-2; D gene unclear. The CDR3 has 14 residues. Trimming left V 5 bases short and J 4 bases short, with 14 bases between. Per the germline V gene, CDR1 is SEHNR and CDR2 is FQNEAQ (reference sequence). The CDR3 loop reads CASSLSRAGYGYTF. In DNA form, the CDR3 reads TGTGCCAGCAGCCTTAGCCGGGCCGGCTATGGCTACACCTTC. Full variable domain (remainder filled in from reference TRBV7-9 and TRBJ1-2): DTGVSQNPRHKITKRGQNVTFRCDPISEHNRLYWYRQTLGQGPEFLTYFQNEAQLEKSRLLSDRFSAERPKGSFSTLEIQRTEQGDSAMYLCASSLSRAGYGYTFGSGTRLTVV.